One sample yielded the 24 T cell receptor beta chains listed below, sequenced in a study of cytomegalovirus exposure and HLA in healthy donors. TCRdb keeps only in-frame clones here, not all; method: immunoSEQ multiplex PCR. The sample yields 130,000 or so clones, under 90% seen once. Sequences were obtained from PBMCs. The source of these receptors is a woman in her twenties or thirties in good health and CMV-seronegative.

The chain recombines TRBV5-6 with TRBJ2-7; TRBD2 agrees at 7 bases. This CDR3 has 14 amino acids. V lost 0 bases to trimming and J lost 7 bases; unmatched junction nucleotides: 7. CDR1 and CDR2 from the germline V gene are SGHDT and YYEEEE. CDR3 in amino acids: CASSLDLRAGEQYF. The CDR3 DNA is TGTGCCAGCAGCTTGGACCTCAGAGCGGGAGAGCAGTACTTC.

This chain connects TRBV30 to TRBJ2-7, with 9 bases matching TRBD1. There are 14 residues in the CDR3. Germline V CDR1 and CDR2: GTSNPN, SVGIG (reference sequence). V shed 3 bases and J 2 bases; nucleotides not matched to a gene: 5. Here the CDR3 DNA reads TGTGCCTGGAGGGCATGGACAGGGGCCTACGAGCAGTACTTC. Protein product: CAWRAWTGAYEQYF.

This chain connects TRBV18 to TRBJ2-7; TRBD2 matches at 11 bases. Germline loops: CDR1 KGHSH, CDR2 LQKENI. The CDR3 runs to 13 residues. Unmatched junction bases numbered 2, after V lost 3 bases and J lost 7 bases. The CDR3 loop reads CASSPGLAEEQYF. For the CDR3, the DNA is TGTGCCAGCTCACCGGGACTAGCGGAGGAGCAGTACTTC.

The chain carries TRBV29-1 and TRBJ1-6, with TRBD1 identical over 7 bases. Trimming removed 5 bases from V and 10 bases from J; junction bases left unmatched: 11. Germline CDR1 is SQVTM and CDR2 is ANQGSEA. This CDR3 is built from 14 residues. The CDR3 reads CSVRQGNEQSPLHF. The CDR3 DNA follows: TGCAGCGTTAGACAGGGAAACGAGCAGTCACCCCTCCACTTT.

This sequence joins TRBV15 and TRBJ1-5, with a weak D call TRBD1 (5 bases). The CDR3 length is 16 residues. Trimming removed 1 base from V and 6 bases from J, with 16 bases in between. Per germline, CDR1 LNHNV and CDR2 YYDKDF (reference sequence). CDR3 nucleotide sequence: TGTGCCACCAGCAGAGTCCGCGGCACAGGCAGTCAGCCCCAGCATTTT. Translating it yields CATSRVRGTGSQPQHF.

This clone turned up a few times. The chain links TRBV7-2 to TRBJ1-1, with D unclear. The CDR3 loop spans 16 amino acids. Between the trimmed V and J ends, which lost 5 bases and 1 base, there was a span of 17 bases. From germline, CDR1 is SGHTA and CDR2 FQGNSA. As DNA, the CDR3 is TGTGCCAGCAGCCCAAGAGGGCGGCCGACGAACACTGAAGCTTTCTTT. Translation: CASSPRGRPTNTEAFF.

The chain links TRBV15 to TRBJ1-6; 11 bases map to TRBD1. Germline V gene data show CDR1 as LNHNV and CDR2 as YYDKDF (reference sequence). The CDR3 runs to 16 residues. V lost 3 bases to trimming and J lost 6 bases; unmatched junction nucleotides: 4. CDR3 DNA: TGTGCCACCAGCAGTGGGGACAGGGGGACTAATTCACCCCTCCACTTT. Protein product: CATSSGDRGTNSPLHF.

V gene TRBV7-7 combines with J gene TRBJ1-5; D gene unclear. Germline CDR1 is SSHAT and CDR2 is FNYEAQ (reference sequence). CDR3 size: 17 residues. V was trimmed by 1 base and J by 0 bases, leaving 13 bases between them. The CDR3: CASSLGACFYSNQPQHF. In DNA form, the CDR3 reads TGTGCCAGCAGCTTAGGGGCATGCTTCTATAGCAATCAGCCCCAGCATTTT.

The chain uses TRBV4-3 and TRBJ2-5, with a tentative D call TRBD2 (5 bases). Germline V gene sequence: CDR1 LGHNA, CDR2 YSLEER. V was shortened by 1 base and J by 5 bases, with 11 bases between the two germline ends. The CDR3 spans 14 residues. The CDR3: CASSQGRVRETQYF. CDR3 coding DNA: TGCGCCAGCAGCCAAGGGCGGGTGAGGGAGACCCAGTACTTC.

The J gene is TRBJ1-2, the V gene TRBV30, with D uncertain. This CDR3 is 11 amino acids long. The ends were cut back, 3 bases at V and 8 bases at J, with 10 bases in the middle. CDR1 and CDR2 from the germline V gene are GTSNPN and SVGIG (reference sequence). For the CDR3, the DNA is TGTGCCTGGAGGGCCGGAGAGGGCTACACCTTC. Amino acids: CAWRAGEGYTF.

This rearrangement joins TRBV21-1 to TRBJ2-7; TRBD1, the table's D call, lacks a check against the DNA. TRBV21-1 is tagged as a pseudogene. The CDR3 is 16 amino acids. The DNA of the CDR3 is TGTGCCAGCAGCATTGGCAGTGACAGATTACTTCCCGAGCAGTACTTC. Its translation is CASSIGSDRLLPEQYF.

The CDR3 nucleotides read TGTGCCAGTAGCTACAGGGAATCTGAAGCTTTCTTT. Its protein product is CASSYRESEAFF. The V and J genes are TRBV19 and TRBJ1-1; maybe TRBD1 (6 bases). The V end lost 6 bases, the J end lost 6 bases, and 11 bases lay between the germline ends. The CDR3 is 12 amino acids. Looked up from germline, CDR1 is LNHDA and CDR2 is SQIVND (reference sequence).

This clone was observed a few times. The chain links TRBV6-5 to TRBJ1-2; 8 bases match TRBD1. The ends lost 10 bases at V and 7 bases at J; junction bases unmatched: 14. There are 14 residues in the CDR3. CDR1 and CDR2 from the germline V gene are MNHEY and SVGAGI. The CDR3 nucleotides read TGTGCCACCATCGGACAGGGTTTTTTCTCTGGCTACACCTTC. It translates to CATIGQGFFSGYTF.

The rearrangement links TRBV5-4 to TRBJ2-2; TRBD1 agrees at 11 bases. CDR1 is SGHNT, CDR2 YYREEE, per germline (reference sequence). The trim removed 1 base at V and 5 bases at J, leaving 4 bases unmatched. The CDR3 covers 16 residues. CDR3 amino acids: CASSLRTGGATGELFF. CDR3 DNA: TGTGCCAGCAGCTTGCGGACAGGGGGCGCGACCGGGGAGCTGTTTTTT.

CDR3 sequence reads: CASSPGTGESGYTF. The CDR3 region has the DNA TGTGCCAGCAGCCCCGGGACAGGGGAAAGCGGCTACACCTTC. The chain links TRBV5-4 to TRBJ1-2, with TRBD1 identical over 10 bases. This CDR3 contains 14 residues. Germline CDR1 SGHNT, CDR2 YYREEE (reference sequence). The ends lost 4 bases at V and 8 bases at J; junction bases unmatched: 8.

The chain has TRBV6-6 and TRBJ1-5; TRBD1 might be the D (5 bases). The CDR3 is 15 residues long. V lost 6 bases, J lost 2 bases, and 14 bases lay in between. Germline lookup yields CDR1 MNHNY and CDR2 SVGAGI (reference sequence). The CDR3 reads CASRRQGWGNQPQHF. The CDR3 region has the DNA TGTGCCAGCAGACGCCAGGGTTGGGGCAATCAGCCCCAGCATTTT.

V and J are TRBV6-1 and TRBJ1-3; TRBD1 matches 8 bases. The CDR3 spans 15 residues. V shed 4 bases and J 0 bases; nucleotides not matched to a gene: 2. Looked up from germline, CDR1 is MNHNS and CDR2 is SASEGT. CDR3 sequence: CASSADRGSGNTIYF. In DNA form, the CDR3 reads TGTGCCAGCAGTGCCGACAGGGGCTCTGGAAACACCATATATTTT.

The J gene is TRBJ2-5, the V gene TRBV5-1; 7 nucleotides line up with TRBD2. Looked up from germline, CDR1 is SGHRS and CDR2 is YFSETQ. J was trimmed by 5 bases and V by 5 bases; bases with no gene match: 6. This CDR3 is built from 13 residues. The CDR3 reads CASRRGTLETQYF. CDR3 nucleotide sequence: TGCGCCAGCAGGCGGGGGACGCTTGAGACCCAGTACTTC.

The chain recombines TRBV5-4 with TRBJ2-2, with D unclear. Trimming took off 0 bases at V and 2 bases at J, with 2 bases between the two ends. The CDR3 is 13 amino acids. The germline gives CDR1 SGHNT, CDR2 YYREEE (reference sequence). The CDR3 coding sequence is TGTGCCAGCAGCTTGGCTAACACCGGGGAGCTGTTTTTT. Protein product: CASSLANTGELFF.

The CDR3 sequence: CASSLSAWNEQFF. The CDR3 DNA sequence: TGTGCCAGCAGCTTAAGCGCCTGGAATGAGCAGTTCTTC. This sequence joins TRBV11-3 and TRBJ2-1; no definite D call. The CDR3 covers 13 residues. V was pared by 2 bases and J by 7 bases, with 9 bases between. Germline V CDR1 and CDR2: SGHNT, YENEEA.

The chain carries TRBV7-2 and TRBJ2-4; D might be TRBD2 (6 bases). The V and J ends lost 1 base and 8 bases respectively, with 15 bases between them. The germline V gene has CDR1 SGHTA and CDR2 FQGNSA. The CDR3 consists of 15 residues. The CDR3 spells CASSLGSGVEHIQYF. CDR3 sequence (DNA): TGTGCCAGCAGCTTAGGGTCGGGGGTCGAACACATTCAGTACTTC. The variable domain in full, completed from reference TRBV7-2 and TRBJ2-4, reads GAGVSQSPSNKVTEKGKDVELRCDPISGHTALYWYRQSLGQGLEFLIYFQGNSAPDKSGLPSDRFSAERTGGSVSTLTIQRTQQEDSAVYLCASSLGSGVEHIQYFGAGTRLSVL.

This clone was seen only a few times. The chain uses TRBV5-6 and TRBJ1-5; TRBD1 aligns across 10 bases. Per germline, CDR1 SGHDT and CDR2 YYEEEE. V dropped 4 bases and J dropped 5; count of bases not matched to a gene: 9. CDR3 size: 16 residues. The DNA of the CDR3 is TGTGCCAGCAGCGTGGGACAGGGGCGACCAGATCAGCCCCAGCATTTT. It codes for CASSVGQGRPDQPQHF.

The rearrangement links TRBV19 to TRBJ2-1; D gene uncertain. CDR3 length: 13 residues. Germline CDR1 LNHDA, CDR2 SQIVND (reference sequence). The V end lost 5 bases, the J end lost 0 bases, and 5 bases lay between the germline ends. The CDR3 region is CASSVGSYNEQFF. The CDR3 DNA reads as TGTGCCAGTAGTGTCGGCTCCTACAATGAGCAGTTCTTC.

This rearrangement joins TRBV4-3 to TRBJ1-2, with a weak D call TRBD1 (6 bases). Germline loops: CDR1 LGHNA, CDR2 YSLEER. This CDR3 spans 15 amino acids. Trimming removed 1 base at V and 8 bases at J, with 17 bases between. The CDR3 nucleotides read TGCGCCAGCAGCCAAGTACAGGGTGCCGGGAAGGGCTACACCTTC. Translation gives CASSQVQGAGKGYTF.